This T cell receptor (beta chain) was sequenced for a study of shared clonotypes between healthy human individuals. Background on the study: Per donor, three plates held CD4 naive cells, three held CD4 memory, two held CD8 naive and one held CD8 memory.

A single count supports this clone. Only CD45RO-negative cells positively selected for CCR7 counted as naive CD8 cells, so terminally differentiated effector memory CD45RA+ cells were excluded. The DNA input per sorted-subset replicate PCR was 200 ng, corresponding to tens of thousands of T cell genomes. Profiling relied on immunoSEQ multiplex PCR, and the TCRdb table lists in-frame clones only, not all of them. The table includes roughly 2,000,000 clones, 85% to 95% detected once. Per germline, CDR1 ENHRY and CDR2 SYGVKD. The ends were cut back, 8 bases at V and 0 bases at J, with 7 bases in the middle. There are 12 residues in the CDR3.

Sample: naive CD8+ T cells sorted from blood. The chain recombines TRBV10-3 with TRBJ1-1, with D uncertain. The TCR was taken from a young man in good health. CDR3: CAIGVMNTEAFF. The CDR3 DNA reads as TGTGCCATCGGGGTTATGAACACTGAAGCTTTCTTT.